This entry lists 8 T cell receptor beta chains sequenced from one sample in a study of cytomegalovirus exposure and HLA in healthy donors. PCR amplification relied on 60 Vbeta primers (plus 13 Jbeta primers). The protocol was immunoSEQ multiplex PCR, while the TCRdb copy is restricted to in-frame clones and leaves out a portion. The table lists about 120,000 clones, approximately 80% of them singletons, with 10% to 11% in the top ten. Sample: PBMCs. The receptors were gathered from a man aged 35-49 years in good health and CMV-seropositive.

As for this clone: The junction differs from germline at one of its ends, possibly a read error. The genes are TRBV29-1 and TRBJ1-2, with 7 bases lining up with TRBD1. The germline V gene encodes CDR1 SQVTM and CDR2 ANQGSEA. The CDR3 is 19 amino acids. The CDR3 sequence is CSVQTGLGPTSGYGWYRIF. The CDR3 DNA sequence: TGCAGCGTTCAGACAGGGTTAGGACCAACTTCGGGCTATGGCTGGTACCGCATCTTC. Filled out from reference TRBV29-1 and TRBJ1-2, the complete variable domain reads SAVISQKPSRDICQRGTSLTIQCQVDSQVTMMFWYRQQPGQSLTLIATANQGSEATYESGFVIDKFPISRPNLTFSTLTVSNMSPEDSSIYLCSVQTGLGPTSGYGWYRIFGSGTRLTVV.

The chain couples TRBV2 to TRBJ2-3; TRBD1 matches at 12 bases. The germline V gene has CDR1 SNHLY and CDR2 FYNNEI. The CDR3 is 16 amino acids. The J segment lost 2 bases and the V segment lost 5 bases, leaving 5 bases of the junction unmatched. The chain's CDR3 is CASSYGTGGLTDTQYF. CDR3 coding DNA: TGTGCCAGCAGTTATGGGACAGGGGGCCTCACAGATACGCAGTATTTT.

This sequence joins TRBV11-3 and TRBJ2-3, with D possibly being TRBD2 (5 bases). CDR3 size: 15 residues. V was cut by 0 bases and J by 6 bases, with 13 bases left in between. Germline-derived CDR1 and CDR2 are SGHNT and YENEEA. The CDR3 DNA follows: TGTGCCAGCAGCTTAGAGGACTTGGAGGCGGATACGCAGTATTTT. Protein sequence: CASSLEDLEADTQYF.

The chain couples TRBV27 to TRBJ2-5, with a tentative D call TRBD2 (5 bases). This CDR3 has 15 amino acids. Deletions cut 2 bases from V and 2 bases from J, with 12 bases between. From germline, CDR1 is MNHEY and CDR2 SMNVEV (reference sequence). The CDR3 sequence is CASSLTTDLQETQYF. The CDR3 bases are TGTGCCAGCAGTTTAACCACGGACTTACAAGAGACCCAGTACTTC.

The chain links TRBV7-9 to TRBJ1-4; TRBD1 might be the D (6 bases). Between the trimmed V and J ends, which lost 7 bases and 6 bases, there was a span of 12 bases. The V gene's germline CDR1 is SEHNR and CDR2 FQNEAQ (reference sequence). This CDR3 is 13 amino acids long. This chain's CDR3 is CASNRQVDEKLFF. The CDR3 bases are TGTGCCAGCAACAGACAGGTAGATGAAAAACTGTTTTTT.

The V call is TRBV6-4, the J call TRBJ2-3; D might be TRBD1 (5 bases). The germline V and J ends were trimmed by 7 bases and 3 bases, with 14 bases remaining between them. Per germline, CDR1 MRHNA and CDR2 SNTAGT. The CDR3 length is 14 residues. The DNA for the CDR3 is TGTGCCAGCAACGACAGACGAATGACAGATACGCAGTATTTT. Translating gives CASNDRRMTDTQYF.

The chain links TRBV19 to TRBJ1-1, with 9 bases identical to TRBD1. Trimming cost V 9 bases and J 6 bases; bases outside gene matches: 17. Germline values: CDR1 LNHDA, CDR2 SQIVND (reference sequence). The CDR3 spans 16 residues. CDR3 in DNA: TGTGCCAGGACGATAAAAACAGGGGGCCATCGCCCTGAAGCTTTCTTT. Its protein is CARTIKTGGHRPEAFF.

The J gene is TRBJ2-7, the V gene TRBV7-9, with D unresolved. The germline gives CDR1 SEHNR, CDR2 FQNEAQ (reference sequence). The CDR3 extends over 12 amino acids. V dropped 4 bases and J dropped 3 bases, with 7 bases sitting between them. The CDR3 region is CASSYNSYEQYF. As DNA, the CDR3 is TGTGCCAGCAGCTATAACAGCTACGAGCAGTACTTC.